The source of this T cell receptor (beta chain) is a study of CD8 T cells in ankylosing spondylitis. TCRdb recomputed calls from the 5' RACE reads with MiXCR, one row per CDR3 protein. This table has around 120,000 distinct CDR3 sequences, about 24% appearing once. The CDR3 runs 16 residues. CDR1 is DFQATT and CDR2 is SNEGSKA in the germline V gene (reference sequence). J gave up 6 bases and V 6 bases, and 14 bases lay outside the gene matches. The TCR comes from a male donor with ankylosing spondylitis. The sequenced material came from synovial fluid, either unsorted or a sorted T cell fraction (not recorded which). V and J are TRBV20-1 and TRBJ2-2; 9 bases match TRBD1. This CDR3 is CSAPMAYRGLSGELFF. CDR3 in DNA: TGCAGTGCCCCGATGGCCTACAGGGGGCTGTCCGGGGAGCTGTTTTTT.